This TCR beta chain was identified in a study of blood T cell repertoires in COVID-19. Study-wide context: Collection of acute and convalescent COVID-19 samples took place in the United States, Italy and Spain. The analysed material was cDNA or gDNA that came from T cells, B-cell-depleted T cells, or PBMCs.

Libraries were prepared by immunoSEQ multiplex PCR; TCRdb keeps only in-frame clonotypes and omits some of them. The sample contains about 240,000 clones, approximately 84% of which appear only once. Participants were aged about 18 to 90 years, lived in around 22 US areas, and enrolled virtually. The receptor was isolated from a woman between 40 and 50 years old with acute COVID-19. Sequenced input: PBMCs or T cells enriched from blood (not recorded which).

DNA for the CDR3: TGTGCCACGGACAGGGTACGGGGCTATGGCTACACCTTC. This sequence encodes CATDRVRGYGYTF. The V call is TRBV30, the J call TRBJ1-2; the match to TRBD1 covers 8 bases. The CDR3 is made up of 13 amino acids. Germline V gene sequence: CDR1 GTSNPN, CDR2 SVGIG (reference sequence). The V segment lost 8 bases and the J segment 4 bases; nucleotides outside the gene matches: 9.